This T cell receptor beta chain came from a study of identical twins. General observations from the study: One should note that invariant MAIT and iNKT cells could partly confound zero-insertion analyses. Out-of-frame TCR alpha sharing in monozygotic twins exceeded recombination model predictions.

This clonotype was seen a few times. Antigen unknown. The donors were all healthy and Caucasian. Trimming stripped 5 bases from V and 4 bases from J, with 17 bases between. Germline V gene lookup returns CDR1 SGHRS and CDR2 YFSETQ. The CDR3 runs to 15 residues. TCRdb re-called the 5' RACE reads with MiXCR, one entry per CDR3 protein. The sample carries some 460,000 distinct CDR3 sequences, 13% to 15% recorded once. This sample also appeared in a second study, on yellow fever vaccine responses in identical twins. That work adds: The authors reported partly convergent, partly personalized vaccine responses in identical twins.

This receptor was identified in a woman aged 18 to 35 in good health. The chain employs TRBV5-1 and TRBJ2-3, with D uncertain. The sample consisted of CD4+ T cells sorted from blood. For the CDR3, the DNA is TGCGCCAGCAGTCACGTGGGGATTTCCGCAGATACGCAGTATTTT. It encodes CASSHVGISADTQYF.